This passage covers 10 T cell receptor beta chains from one sample sequenced in a study of shared clonotypes between healthy human individuals. Some clones are missing from TCRdb's copy, which holds only in-frame ones; the method was immunoSEQ multiplex PCR. The table records roughly 1 million clones, around 78% of them present only once. The specimen sequenced was memory CD4+ T cells from PBMCs. Documented subset: CD45RA-negative fraction. The source of these receptors is a man in his late teens or twenties in good health. Some clones in this sample may be carry-over from other donors' samples.

This clone was observed a handful of times. V and J are TRBV30 and TRBJ1-2; D gene unclear. This CDR3 spans 14 amino acids. The V end lost 4 bases, the J end lost 7 bases, and 19 bases lay between the germline ends. Per the germline V gene, CDR1 is GTSNPN and CDR2 is SVGIG (reference sequence). The DNA for the CDR3 is TGTGCCTGGACGAGACTAGCGGGAGGGCCTGGCTACACCTTC. Protein product: CAWTRLAGGPGYTF.

The rearrangement uses TRBV11-2 and TRBJ2-5, with no clear D. Trimming removed 5 bases at V and 4 bases at J, with 11 bases between. The CDR3 is 13 residues long. Germline loops: CDR1 SGHAT, CDR2 FQNNGV. DNA for the CDR3: TGTGCCAGCAGCCGGTCGGCCGGAGAGACCCAGTACTTC. This translates into CASSRSAGETQYF.

The genes are TRBV18 and TRBJ1-1; weak D call: TRBD1 (6 bases). From germline, CDR1 is KGHSH and CDR2 LQKENI. The CDR3 totals 14 residues. The V end lost 4 bases, the J end lost 10 bases, and 19 bases lay between the germline ends. CDR3 coding DNA: TGTGCCAGCTCACAGGGGAACGAGGGGGTGATAGCTTTCTTT. Residues: CASSQGNEGVIAFF.

V gene TRBV19 combines with J gene TRBJ1-5; TRBD1 might be the D (6 bases). Looked up from germline, CDR1 is LNHDA and CDR2 is SQIVND (reference sequence). Deletions cut 6 bases from V and 3 bases from J, with 15 bases between. The CDR3 loop spans 15 amino acids. The CDR3 nucleotides read TGTGCCAGTAGAAAGACAGGAACCAACAATCAGCCCCAGCATTTT. As protein: CASRKTGTNNQPQHF.

The chain employs TRBV7-3 and TRBJ2-5; possible D gene TRBD2, 6 bases. This CDR3 is built from 15 residues. Trimming cost V 4 bases and J 1 base, with 13 bases left between them. From germline, CDR1 is SGHTA and CDR2 FQGTGA. CDR3 amino acids: CASSSSGGLQETQYF. The CDR3, as DNA: TGTGCCAGCAGCTCCTCAGGAGGGCTCCAAGAGACCCAGTACTTC.

The chain links TRBV30 to TRBJ1-1; 8 bases align to TRBD1. V was clipped by 3 bases and J by 6 bases; unmatched bases: 9. CDR1 is GTSNPN and CDR2 is SVGIG in the germline V gene (reference sequence). There are 14 residues in the CDR3. The CDR3 DNA is TGTGCCTGGAGCCGGGACAGGAGGATCCCTGAAGCTTTCTTT. Amino acid sequence: CAWSRDRRIPEAFF. The variable domain in full, with the rest retrieved from reference TRBV30 and TRBJ1-1, is SQTIHQWPATLVQPVGSPLSLECTVEGTSNPNLYWYRQAAGRGLQLLFYSVGIGQISSEVPQNLSASRPQDRQFILSSKKLLLSDSGFYLCAWSRDRRIPEAFFGQGTRLTVV.

The rearrangement uses TRBV11-1 and TRBJ2-1; 10 bases are a match to TRBD2. Looked up from germline, CDR1 is SGHAT and CDR2 is FQDESV (reference sequence). This CDR3 comprises 16 residues. J was trimmed by 4 bases and V by 2 bases; bases with no gene match: 5. This chain's CDR3 is CASSLTTSGKYNEQFF. CDR3 in DNA: TGTGCCAGCAGCTTAACTACTAGCGGGAAATACAATGAGCAGTTCTTC.

As for this clone: Distinct nucleotide sequences in the sample also encode this CDR3. The V and J genes are TRBV5-4 and TRBJ2-2; no clear D. The CDR3 is 15 amino acids. Trimming cost V 1 base and J 0 bases, with 7 bases left between them. Germline V CDR1 and CDR2: SGHNT, YYREEE (reference sequence). CDR3 region: CASSLSGANTGELFF. The CDR3 DNA sequence: TGTGCCAGCAGCTTGTCTGGCGCGAACACCGGGGAGCTGTTTTTT.

This clone was seen only a few times. V is TRBV27 and J is TRBJ2-7; D gene ambiguous. V was pared by 2 bases and J by 0 bases, with 5 bases between. CDR3 length: 13 residues. Germline V gene sequence: CDR1 MNHEY, CDR2 SMNVEV (reference sequence). The CDR3 sequence: CASSLTYSYEQYF. CDR3 sequence (DNA): TGTGCCAGCAGTTTAACTTACTCCTACGAGCAGTACTTC.

The chain is built from TRBV5-1 and TRBJ1-2; no reliable D call. Germline V lookup: CDR1 SGHRS, CDR2 YFSETQ. The CDR3 contains 14 residues. The V end lost 4 bases, the J end lost 8 bases, and 18 bases lay between the germline ends. CDR3 nucleotides: TGCGCCAGCAGCCGGTTATCATTCGAGGAGGGCTACACCTTC. It is translated as CASSRLSFEEGYTF.